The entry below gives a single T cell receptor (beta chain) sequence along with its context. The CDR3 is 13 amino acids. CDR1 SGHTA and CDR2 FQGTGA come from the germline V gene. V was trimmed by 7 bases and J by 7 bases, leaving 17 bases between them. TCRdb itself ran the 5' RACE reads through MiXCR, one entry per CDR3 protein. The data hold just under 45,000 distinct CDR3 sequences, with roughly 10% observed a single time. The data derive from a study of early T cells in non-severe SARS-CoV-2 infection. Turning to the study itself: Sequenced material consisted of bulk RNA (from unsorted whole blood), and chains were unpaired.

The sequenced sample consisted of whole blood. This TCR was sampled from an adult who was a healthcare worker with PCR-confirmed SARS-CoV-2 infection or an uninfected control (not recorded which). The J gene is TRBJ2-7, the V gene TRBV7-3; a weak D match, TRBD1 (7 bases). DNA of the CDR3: TGTGCCAGCACCCCAGGGGGGAGAGTGGAGCAGTACTTC. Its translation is CASTPGGRVEQYF.